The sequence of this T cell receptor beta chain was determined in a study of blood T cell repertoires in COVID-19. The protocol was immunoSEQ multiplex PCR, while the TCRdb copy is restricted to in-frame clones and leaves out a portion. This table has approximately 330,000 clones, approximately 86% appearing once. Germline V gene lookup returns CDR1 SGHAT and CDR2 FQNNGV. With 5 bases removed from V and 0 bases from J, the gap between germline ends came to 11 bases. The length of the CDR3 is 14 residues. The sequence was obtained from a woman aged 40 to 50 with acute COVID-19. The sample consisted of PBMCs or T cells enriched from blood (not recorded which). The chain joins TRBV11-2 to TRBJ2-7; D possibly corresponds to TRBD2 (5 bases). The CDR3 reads CASSDYGLSYEQYF. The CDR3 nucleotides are TGTGCCAGCAGCGACTACGGACTCTCCTACGAGCAGTACTTC.